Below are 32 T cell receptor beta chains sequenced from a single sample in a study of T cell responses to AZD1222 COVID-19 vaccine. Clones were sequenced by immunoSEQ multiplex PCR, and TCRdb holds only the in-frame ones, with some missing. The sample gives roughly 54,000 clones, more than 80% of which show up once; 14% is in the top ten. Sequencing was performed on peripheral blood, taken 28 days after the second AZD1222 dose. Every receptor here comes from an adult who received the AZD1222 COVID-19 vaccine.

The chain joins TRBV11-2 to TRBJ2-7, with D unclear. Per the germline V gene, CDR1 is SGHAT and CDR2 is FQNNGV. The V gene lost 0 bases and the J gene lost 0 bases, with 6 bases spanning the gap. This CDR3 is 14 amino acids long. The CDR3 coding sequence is TGTGCCAGCAGCTTAGATATCAGCTCCTACGAGCAGTACTTC. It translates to CASSLDISSYEQYF.

CDR3 residues: CASSQEERSEAFF. The CDR3 DNA reads as TGCGCCAGCAGCCAAGAAGAAAGGTCGGAAGCTTTCTTT. The V and J genes are TRBV4-1 and TRBJ1-1; D is ambiguous. The CDR3 totals 13 residues. CDR1 is MGHRA, CDR2 YSYEKL, per germline. V shed 0 bases and J shed 8 bases, with 10 bases lying between them.

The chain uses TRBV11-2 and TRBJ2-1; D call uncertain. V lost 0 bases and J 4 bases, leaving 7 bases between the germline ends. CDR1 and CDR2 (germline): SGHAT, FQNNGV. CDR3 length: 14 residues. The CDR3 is CASSLDDGYNEQFF. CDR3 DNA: TGTGCCAGCAGCTTAGATGACGGTTACAATGAGCAGTTCTTC.

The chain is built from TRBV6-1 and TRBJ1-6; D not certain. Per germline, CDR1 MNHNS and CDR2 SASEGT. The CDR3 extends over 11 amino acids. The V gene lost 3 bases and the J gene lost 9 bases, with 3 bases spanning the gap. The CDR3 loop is CASSDGSPLHF. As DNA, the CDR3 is TGTGCCAGCAGTGACGGTTCACCCCTCCACTTT.

The CDR3 bases are TGTGCCACCGGGGACAGGGGACTGGAGACCCAGTACTTC. Translated: CATGDRGLETQYF. The V call is TRBV24-1, the J call TRBJ2-5; the match to TRBD1 covers 10 bases. The CDR3 runs to 13 residues. CDR1 is KGHDR, CDR2 SFDVKD, per germline. The J segment lost 5 bases and the V segment lost 9 bases, leaving 5 bases of the junction unmatched.

CDR3 sequence: CASSLVQGRLGGYTF. CDR3 bases: TGCGCCAGCAGCTTGGTCCAGGGGCGTCTTGGGGGCTACACCTTC. The chain carries TRBV5-1 and TRBJ1-2; D might be TRBD1 (6 bases). V shed 0 bases and J shed 8 bases, with 17 bases lying between them. The germline CDR1 and CDR2 sequences are SGHRS and YFSETQ. The CDR3 is 15 residues long.

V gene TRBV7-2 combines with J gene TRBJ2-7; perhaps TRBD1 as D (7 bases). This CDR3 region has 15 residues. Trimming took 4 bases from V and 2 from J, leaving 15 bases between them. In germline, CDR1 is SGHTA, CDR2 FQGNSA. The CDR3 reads CASSSAQGTPYEQYF. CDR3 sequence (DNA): TGTGCCAGCAGCTCGGCACAGGGGACTCCCTACGAGCAGTACTTC.

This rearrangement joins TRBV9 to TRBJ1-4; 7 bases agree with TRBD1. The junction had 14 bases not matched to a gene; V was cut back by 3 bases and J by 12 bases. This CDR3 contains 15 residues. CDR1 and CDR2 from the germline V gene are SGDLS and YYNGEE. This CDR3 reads CASSAGATGSVELFF. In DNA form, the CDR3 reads TGTGCCAGCAGCGCCGGCGCGACAGGGTCTGTGGAACTGTTTTTT. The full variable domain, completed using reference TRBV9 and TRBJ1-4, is DSGVTQTPKHLITATGQRVTLRCSPRSGDLSVYWYQQSLDQGLQFLIQYYNGEERAKGNILERFSAQQFPDLHSELNLSSLELGDSALYFCASSAGATGSVELFFGSGTQLSVL.

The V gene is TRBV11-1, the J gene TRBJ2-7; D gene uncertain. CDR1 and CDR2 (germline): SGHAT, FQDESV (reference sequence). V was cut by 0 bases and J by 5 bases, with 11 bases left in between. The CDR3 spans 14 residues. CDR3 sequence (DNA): TGTGCCAGCAGCTTAGCTAGGTTCGGGCACGAGCAGTACTTC. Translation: CASSLARFGHEQYF.

The CDR3 loop reads CASTTPLGTVGQPQHF. In nucleotides, the CDR3 is TGTGCCAGTACCACACCCCTGGGGACAGTGGGACAGCCCCAGCATTTT. The chain has TRBV19 and TRBJ1-5; 7 nucleotides agree with TRBD1. Germline CDR1 and CDR2: LNHDA and SQIVND (reference sequence). There are 16 residues in the CDR3. With 7 bases clipped from V and 7 bases from J, the junction kept 16 bases outside the gene matches.

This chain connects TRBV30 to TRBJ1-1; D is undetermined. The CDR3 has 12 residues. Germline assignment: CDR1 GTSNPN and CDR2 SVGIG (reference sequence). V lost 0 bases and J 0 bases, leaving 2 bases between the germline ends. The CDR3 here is CAWSVLNTEAFF. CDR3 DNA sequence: TGTGCCTGGAGTGTATTGAACACTGAAGCTTTCTTT. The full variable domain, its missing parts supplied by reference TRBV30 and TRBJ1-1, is SQTIHQWPATLVQPVGSPLSLECTVEGTSNPNLYWYRQAAGRGLQLLFYSVGIGQISSEVPQNLSASRPQDRQFILSSKKLLLSDSGFYLCAWSVLNTEAFFGQGTRLTVV.

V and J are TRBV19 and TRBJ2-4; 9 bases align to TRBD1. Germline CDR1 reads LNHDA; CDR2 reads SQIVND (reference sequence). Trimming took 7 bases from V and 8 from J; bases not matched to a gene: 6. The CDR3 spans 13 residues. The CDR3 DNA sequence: TGTGCCAGTAAGGACAGGGGTAAGGACATTCAGTACTTC. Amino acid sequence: CASKDRGKDIQYF.

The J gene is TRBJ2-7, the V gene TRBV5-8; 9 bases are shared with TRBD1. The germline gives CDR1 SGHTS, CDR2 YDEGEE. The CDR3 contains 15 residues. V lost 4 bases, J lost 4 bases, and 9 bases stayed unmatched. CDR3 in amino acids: CASSPTGTGSYEQYF. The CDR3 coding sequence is TGTGCCAGCAGCCCTACTGGGACAGGGTCTTACGAGCAGTACTTC.

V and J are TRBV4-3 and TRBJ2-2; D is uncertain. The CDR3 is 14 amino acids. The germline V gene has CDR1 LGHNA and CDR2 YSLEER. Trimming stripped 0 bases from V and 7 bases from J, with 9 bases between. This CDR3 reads CASSQDSEIGELFF. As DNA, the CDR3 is TGCGCCAGCAGCCAAGATAGTGAGATCGGGGAGCTGTTTTTT.

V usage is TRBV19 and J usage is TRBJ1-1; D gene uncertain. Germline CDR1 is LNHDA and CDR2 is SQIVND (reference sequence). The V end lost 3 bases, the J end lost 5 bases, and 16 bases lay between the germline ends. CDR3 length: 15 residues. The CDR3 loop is CASSILGGLGTEAFF. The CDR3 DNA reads TGTGCCAGTAGTATTCTGGGAGGCTTGGGGACTGAAGCTTTCTTT.

The CDR3 nucleotides are TGTGCCAGCAGTTCTCCAACCCAGGACAGGGGGCTTTATGGAAACACCATATATTTT. Amino acids: CASSSPTQDRGLYGNTIYF. This chain links TRBV7-9 with TRBJ1-3, with 11 bases identical to TRBD1. CDR3 size: 19 residues. The junction had 16 bases not matched to a gene; V was cut back by 6 bases and J by 3 bases. Germline CDR1 and CDR2: SEHNR and FQNEAQ (reference sequence).

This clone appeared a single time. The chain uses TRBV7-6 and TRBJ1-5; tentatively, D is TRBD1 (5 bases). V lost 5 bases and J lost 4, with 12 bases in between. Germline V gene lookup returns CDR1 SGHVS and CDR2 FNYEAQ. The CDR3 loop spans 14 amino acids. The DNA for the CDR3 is TGTGCCAGCAGCCCTCTGGGGCGAAATCAGCCCCAGCATTTT. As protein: CASSPLGRNQPQHF.

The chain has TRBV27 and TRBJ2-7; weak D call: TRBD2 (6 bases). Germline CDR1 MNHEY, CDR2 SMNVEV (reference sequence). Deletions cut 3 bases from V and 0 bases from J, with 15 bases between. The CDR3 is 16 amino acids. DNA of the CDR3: TGTGCCAGCAGTTTGGGACCAGCGGGTCTCTCCTACGAGCAGTACTTC. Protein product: CASSLGPAGLSYEQYF.

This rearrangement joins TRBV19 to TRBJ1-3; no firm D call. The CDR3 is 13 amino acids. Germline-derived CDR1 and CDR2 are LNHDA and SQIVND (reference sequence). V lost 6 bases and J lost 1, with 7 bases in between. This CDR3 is CASRSTSGNTIYF. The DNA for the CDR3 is TGTGCCAGTAGGAGCACATCTGGAAACACCATATATTTT.

CDR3 residues: CASSQDQASILTDTQYF. The CDR3 nucleotides read TGTGCCAGCAGCCAAGATCAGGCTAGTATTCTGACAGATACGCAGTATTTT. This sequence joins TRBV4-2 and TRBJ2-3; no definite D call. The CDR3 contains 17 residues. The germline CDR1 and CDR2 sequences are LGHNA and YNFKEQ. V shed 0 bases and J shed 3 bases, with 16 bases lying between them.

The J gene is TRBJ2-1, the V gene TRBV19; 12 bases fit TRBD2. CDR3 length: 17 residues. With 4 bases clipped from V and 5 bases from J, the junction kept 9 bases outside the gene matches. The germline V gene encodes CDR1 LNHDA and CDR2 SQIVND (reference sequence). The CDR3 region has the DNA TGTGCCAGTAGTAGGGCTAGCGGGAGGGCTCGGAACAATGAGCAGTTCTTC. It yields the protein CASSRASGRARNNEQFF.

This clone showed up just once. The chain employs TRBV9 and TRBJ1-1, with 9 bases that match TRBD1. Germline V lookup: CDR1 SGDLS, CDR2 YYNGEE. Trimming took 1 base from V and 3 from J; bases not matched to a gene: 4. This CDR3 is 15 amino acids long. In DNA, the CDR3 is TGTGCCAGCAGCGTACTACAGGGGGCGGACACTGAAGCTTTCTTT. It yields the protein CASSVLQGADTEAFF.

The CDR3 loop is CASSSGRNYGYTF. The CDR3 DNA reads as TGTGCCAGCAGTTCGGGCAGGAACTATGGCTACACCTTC. The chain combines TRBV28 with TRBJ1-2; D uncertain. The germline gives CDR1 MDHEN, CDR2 SYDVKM. With 4 bases removed from V and 2 bases from J, the gap between germline ends came to 8 bases. The CDR3 covers 13 residues.

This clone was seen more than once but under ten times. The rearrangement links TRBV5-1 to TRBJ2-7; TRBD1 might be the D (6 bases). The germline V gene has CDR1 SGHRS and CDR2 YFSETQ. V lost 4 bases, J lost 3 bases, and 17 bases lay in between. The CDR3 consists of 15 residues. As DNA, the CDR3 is TGCGCCAGCAGCGCATTACAGGGTAGGGTCTACGAGCAGTACTTC. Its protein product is CASSALQGRVYEQYF.

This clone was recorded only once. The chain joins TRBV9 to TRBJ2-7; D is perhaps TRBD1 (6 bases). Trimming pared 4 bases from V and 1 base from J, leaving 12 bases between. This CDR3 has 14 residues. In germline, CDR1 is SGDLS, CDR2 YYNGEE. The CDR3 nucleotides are TGTGCCAGCAGCCATGGACAGCCTTCCTACGAGCAGTACTTC. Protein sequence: CASSHGQPSYEQYF.

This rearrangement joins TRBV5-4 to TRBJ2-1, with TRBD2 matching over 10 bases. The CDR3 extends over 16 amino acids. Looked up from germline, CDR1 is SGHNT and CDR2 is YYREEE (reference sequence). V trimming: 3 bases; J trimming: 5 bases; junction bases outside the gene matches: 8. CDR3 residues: CASSSIAGGRNNEQFF. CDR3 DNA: TGTGCCAGCAGCTCCATAGCGGGAGGACGGAACAATGAGCAGTTCTTC.

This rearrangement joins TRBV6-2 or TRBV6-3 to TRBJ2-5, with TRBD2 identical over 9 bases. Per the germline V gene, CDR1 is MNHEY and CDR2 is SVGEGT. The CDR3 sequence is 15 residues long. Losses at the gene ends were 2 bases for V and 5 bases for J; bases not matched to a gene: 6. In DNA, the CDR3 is TGTGCCAGCAGTTACCGGGCGGGAGGGCTGGAGACCCAGTACTTC. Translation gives CASSYRAGGLETQYF.

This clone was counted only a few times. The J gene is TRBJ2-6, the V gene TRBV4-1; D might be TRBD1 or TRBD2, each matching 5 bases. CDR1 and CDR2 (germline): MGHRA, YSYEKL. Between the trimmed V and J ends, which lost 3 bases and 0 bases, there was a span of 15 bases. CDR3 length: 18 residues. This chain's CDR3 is CASSQPGRIRSGANVLTF. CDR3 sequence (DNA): TGCGCCAGCAGCCAGCCGGGACGGATTCGCTCTGGGGCCAACGTCCTGACTTTC.

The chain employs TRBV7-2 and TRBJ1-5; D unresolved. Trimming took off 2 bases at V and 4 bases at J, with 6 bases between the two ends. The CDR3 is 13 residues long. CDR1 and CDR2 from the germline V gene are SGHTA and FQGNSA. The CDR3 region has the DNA TGTGCCAGCAGCTTACAGGTTAATCAGCCCCAGCATTTT. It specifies CASSLQVNQPQHF.

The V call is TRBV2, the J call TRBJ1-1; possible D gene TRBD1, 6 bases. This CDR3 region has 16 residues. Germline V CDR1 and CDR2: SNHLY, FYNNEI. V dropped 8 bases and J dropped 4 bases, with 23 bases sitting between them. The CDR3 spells CASGTGTQKEFTEAFF. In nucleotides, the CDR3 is TGTGCCAGCGGGACCGGGACACAAAAAGAGTTCACTGAAGCTTTCTTT.

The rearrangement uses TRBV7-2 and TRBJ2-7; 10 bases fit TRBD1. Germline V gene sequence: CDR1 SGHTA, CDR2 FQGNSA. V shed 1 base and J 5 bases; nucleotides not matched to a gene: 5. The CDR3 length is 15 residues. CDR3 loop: CASSLGTGGKNEQYF. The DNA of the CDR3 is TGTGCCAGCAGCTTAGGGACAGGGGGAAAAAACGAGCAGTACTTC.

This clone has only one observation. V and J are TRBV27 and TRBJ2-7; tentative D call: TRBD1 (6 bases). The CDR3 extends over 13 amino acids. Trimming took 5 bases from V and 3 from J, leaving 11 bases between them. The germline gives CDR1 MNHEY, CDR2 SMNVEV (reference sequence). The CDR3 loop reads CASSVDRFYEQYF. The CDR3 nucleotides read TGTGCCAGCAGTGTCGACAGGTTCTACGAGCAGTACTTC.